These T cell receptor beta chains were read from a single sample in a study of cytomegalovirus exposure and HLA in healthy donors. Some clones are missing from TCRdb's copy, which holds only in-frame ones; the method was immunoSEQ multiplex PCR. The sample lists 130,000 or so clones; about three quarters were seen once. Sequenced input: PBMCs. Receptors were obtained from a man aged 45-60 years in good health and CMV-seropositive. The CDR3 runs from the conserved cysteine through the conserved F or W. A D gene is named only where the DNA matches it firmly. The size entry is marked missing in some rows and otherwise reads once, few, many or a size class.

-,TRBJ2-5,TRBV13,-,CASSWPGQETQYF,TGTGCCAGCAGCTGGCCGGGACAAGAGACCCAGTACTTC
few,TRBJ2-7,TRBV2,TRBD2,CASSEARTSSYEQYF,TGTGCCAGCAGTGAAGCTCGGACTAGTTCCTACGAGCAGTACTTC
once,TRBJ1-1,TRBV5-8,TRBD1,CASSWGQAVNTEAFF,TGTGCCAGCAGCTGGGGACAGGCCGTGAACACTGAAGCTTTCTTT
-,TRBJ2-1,TRBV4-3,TRBD2,CASSRKEATSGTGGSNEQFF,TGCGCCAGCAGCCGTAAAGAGGCGACTAGCGGGACTGGGGGGAGCAATGAGCAGTTCTTC
-,TRBJ2-5,TRBV18,-,CASSVSGEETQYF,TGTGCCAGCTCAGTATCAGGGGAAGAGACCCAGTACTTC
-,TRBJ2-1,TRBV11-2,TRBD2,CASSLRASGRAGEQFF,TGTGCCAGCAGCTTAAGGGCTAGCGGGAGGGCCGGTGAGCAGTTCTTC
-,TRBJ1-1,TRBV7-9,TRBD1,CASSTTGGGLLNTEAFF,TGTGCCAGCAGCACGACAGGGGGCGGCCTCCTGAACACTGAAGCTTTCTTT
-,TRBJ2-1,TRBV28,TRBD2,CASNRGSGMFMNEQFF,TGTGCCAGCAATAGGGGTAGCGGGATGTTTATGAATGAGCAGTTCTTC
-,TRBJ1-1,TRBV11-3,TRBD1,CASTRMGQGGTEAFF,TGTGCCAGCACCCGCATGGGACAGGGTGGAACTGAAGCTTTCTTT
-,TRBJ2-7,TRBV2,-,CASSEASPGTPDEQYF,TGTGCCAGCAGTGAAGCCTCCCCCGGGACACCTGACGAGCAGTACTTC
-,TRBJ2-1,TRBV7-2,-,CASSSYDGYNEQFF,TGTGCCAGCAGCTCGTACGACGGGTACAATGAGCAGTTCTTC
-,TRBJ2-7,TRBV5-4,-,CASSPGGLNEEQYF,TGTGCCAGCAGCCCCGGGGGGCTGAACGAGGAGCAGTACTTC
-,TRBJ2-2,TRBV4-1,-,CASSPRVSQFNTGELFF,TGCGCCAGCAGCCCCCGAGTGTCACAGTTCAACACCGGGGAGCTGTTTTTT
-,TRBJ1-1,TRBV5-1,TRBD1,CASSLGTESAEAFF,TGCGCCAGCAGCTTAGGGACAGAGAGCGCTGAAGCTTTCTTT
-,TRBJ1-1,TRBV7-8,TRBD1,CASSSGTGPFYEAFF,TGTGCCAGCAGCTCGGGGACAGGGCCGTTTTATGAAGCTTTCTTT
-,TRBJ1-1,TRBV14,-,CASSWSMNTEAFF,TGTGCCAGCAGCTGGAGCATGAACACTGAAGCTTTCTTT
-,TRBJ2-3,TRBV18,TRBD1,CASSRDRGLPDTQYF,TGTGCCAGCTCACGGGACAGGGGGTTGCCAGATACGCAGTATTTT
-,TRBJ2-2,TRBV18,-,CASSPPTGLNTGELFF,TGTGCCAGCTCACCACCGACAGGACTGAACACCGGGGAGCTGTTTTTT
few,TRBJ2-1,TRBV10-3,-,CAISEREGEQFF,TGTGCCATCAGTGAGCGAGAGGGTGAGCAGTTCTTC
-,TRBJ2-4,TRBV19,-,CASSSLNRVAKNIQYF,TGTGCCAGTAGTTCCTTAAACAGGGTTGCCAAAAACATTCAGTACTTC
-,TRBJ1-1,TRBV7-9,-,CASSFWTTSNTEAFF,TGTGCCAGCAGCTTCTGGACAACTTCGAACACTGAAGCTTTCTTT
-,TRBJ2-1,TRBV27,-,CASSATGTRKVEQFF,TGTGCCAGCAGTGCCACCGGGACTCGGAAGGTTGAGCAGTTCTTC
-,TRBJ2-7,TRBV18,-,CASSRLSDTYEQYF,TGTGCCAGCTCACGCTTGTCGGACACATACGAGCAGTACTTC
-,TRBJ2-3,TRBV5-6,-,CASSLRQVLTDTQYF,TGTGCCAGCAGTCTACGACAGGTACTCACAGATACGCAGTATTTT
-,TRBJ1-1,TRBV18,TRBD1,CASSLGQGTEAFF,TGTGCCAGCTCCCTGGGACAGGGCACTGAAGCTTTCTTT
-,TRBJ1-2,TRBV6-4,-,CASSDSGGPRSYGYTF,TGTGCCAGCAGTGACTCGGGGGGGCCCCGGTCCTATGGCTACACCTTC
-,TRBJ2-7,TRBV5-6,-,CASSFEPRLSYEQYF,TGTGCCAGCAGCTTCGAACCCCGGTTGTCCTACGAGCAGTACTTC
-,TRBJ2-5,TRBV29-1,TRBD2,CSVGTSGEVQETQYF,TGCAGCGTTGGGACTAGCGGGGAGGTCCAAGAGACCCAGTACTTC
-,TRBJ2-3,TRBV19,-,CASSIVAPQEAQYF,TGTGCCAGTAGTATCGTGGCCCCCCAGGAGGCGCAGTATTTT
-,TRBJ1-3,TRBV7-6,-,CASSLGVGSSGNTIYF,TGTGCCAGCAGCTTAGGTGTAGGGAGCTCTGGAAACACCATATATTTT
once,TRBJ1-5,TRBV5-1,TRBD1,CASSFQGEGQPQHF,TGCGCCAGCAGCTTTCAGGGGGAAGGCCAGCCCCAGCATTTT
-,TRBJ2-3,TRBV6-5,-,CASSYSGRSTDTQYF,TGTGCCAGCAGTTACAGTGGGCGCTCCACAGATACGCAGTATTTT
-,TRBJ2-3,TRBV2,-,CASSVRRDTQYF,TGTGCCAGCAGTGTACGGAGAGATACGCAGTATTTT
few,TRBJ2-7,TRBV29-1,TRBD1,CSVVLDRAREQYF,TGCAGCGTTGTTTTGGACAGGGCTCGCGAGCAGTACTTC
-,TRBJ1-2,TRBV6-5,TRBD1,CASSWSTGANYGYTF,TGTGCCAGCAGTTGGTCGACAGGGGCTAACTATGGCTACACCTTC
few,TRBJ2-5,TRBV14,TRBD1,CASSQERSGGLKTQYF,TGTGCCAGCAGCCAAGAAAGGTCAGGGGGCTTGAAGACCCAGTACTTC
once,TRBJ2-7,TRBV7-9,TRBD2,CASSRTGRSYEQYF,TGTGCCAGCAGCCGAACCGGGAGGTCCTACGAGCAGTACTTC
-,TRBJ2-1,TRBV7-9,-,CASSSSVNEQFF,TGTGCCAGCAGCTCCTCGGTCAATGAGCAGTTCTTC
-,TRBJ2-7,TRBV27,TRBD2,CASSLEGTSARYEQYF,TGTGCCAGCAGTTTAGAAGGGACTAGCGCGCGCTACGAGCAGTACTTC
-,TRBJ2-1,TRBV11-2,TRBD2,CASSLVWGLENNEQFF,TGTGCCAGCAGCTTAGTGTGGGGACTAGAGAACAATGAGCAGTTCTTC
few,TRBJ1-1,TRBV10-3,TRBD1,CAISVGRTGGDTEAFF,TGTGCCATCAGTGTCGGGCGAACAGGGGGTGACACTGAAGCTTTCTTT
-,TRBJ1-1,TRBV9,TRBD1,CASSVRGGNTEAFF,TGTGCCAGCAGCGTAAGAGGGGGCAACACTGAAGCTTTCTTT
-,TRBJ2-2,TRBV9,-,CASSVALGTQRSTGELFF,TGTGCCAGCAGCGTAGCCCTCGGGACTCAGAGGAGCACCGGGGAGCTGTTTTTT
-,TRBJ2-5,TRBV4-1,TRBD2,CASSLGTRMYQETQYF,TGCGCCAGCAGCCTCGGGACTAGAATGTACCAAGAGACCCAGTACTTC
-,TRBJ1-2,TRBV19,-,CASNLEGGNYGYTF,TGTGCCAGTAATCTTGAAGGGGGAAACTATGGCTACACCTTC